The clone carrying this T cell receptor beta chain was detected many times. The data stem from a study of regulatory T cells in long-lasting Graves disease. Time point in this sample: newly diagnosed GD, antithyroid drugs for less than 3 months. RNA isolated from PBMCs was used to make the TCR library. CDR1 SNHLY and CDR2 FYNNEI come from the germline V gene. This CDR3 contains 16 residues. Trimming left V 2 bases short and J 1 base short, with 12 bases between. Construction of TCR beta libraries relied on iRepertoire HTBI primers and on Arm-PCR targeting CDR3 regions. A single record per CDR3 protein comes from TCRdb applying MiXCR to the multiplex PCR reads. The repertoire consists of about 530,000 distinct CDR3 sequences, with about 15% occurring once and the leading ten covering 20% to 25%. These data are also associated with another study on T cells in Graves' hyperthyroidism and ophthalmopathy.

This specimen consisted of peripheral blood mononuclear cells (PBMCs), obtained at new diagnosis, from a patient treated with antithyroid drugs. The V call is TRBV2, the J call TRBJ2-1, with D perhaps TRBD1 (6 bases). The TCR was taken from a middle-aged woman with Graves disease. CDR3: CASSERDTISYNEQFF. CDR3 in DNA: TGTGCCAGCAGTGAAAGGGACACGATTTCCTACAATGAGCAGTTCTTC.